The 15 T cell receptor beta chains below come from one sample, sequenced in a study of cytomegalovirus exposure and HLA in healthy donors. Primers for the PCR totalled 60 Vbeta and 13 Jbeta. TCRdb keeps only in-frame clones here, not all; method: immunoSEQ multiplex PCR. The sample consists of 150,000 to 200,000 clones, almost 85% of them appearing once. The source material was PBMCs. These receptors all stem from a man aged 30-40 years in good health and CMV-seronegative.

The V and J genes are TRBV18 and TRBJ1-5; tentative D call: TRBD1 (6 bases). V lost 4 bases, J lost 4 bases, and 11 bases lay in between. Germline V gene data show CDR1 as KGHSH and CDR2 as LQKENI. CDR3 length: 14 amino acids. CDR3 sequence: CASSQDSANQPQHF. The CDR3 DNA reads TGTGCCAGCTCACAGGACAGCGCTAATCAGCCCCAGCATTTT.

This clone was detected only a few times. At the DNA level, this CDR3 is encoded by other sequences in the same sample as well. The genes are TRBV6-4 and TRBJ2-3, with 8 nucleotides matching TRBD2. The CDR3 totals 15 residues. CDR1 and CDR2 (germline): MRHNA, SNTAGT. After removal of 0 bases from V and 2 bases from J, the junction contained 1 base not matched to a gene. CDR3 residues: CASSDSAGATDTQYF. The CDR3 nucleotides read TGTGCCAGCAGTGACTCAGCGGGGGCCACAGATACGCAGTATTTT.

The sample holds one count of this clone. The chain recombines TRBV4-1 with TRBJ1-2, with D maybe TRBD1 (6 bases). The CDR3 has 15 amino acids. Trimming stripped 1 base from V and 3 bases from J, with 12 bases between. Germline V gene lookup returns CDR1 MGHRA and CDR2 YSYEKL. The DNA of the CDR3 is TGCGCCAGCAGCCAAGCCCCAGGGGAAGACTATGGCTACACCTTC. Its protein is CASSQAPGEDYGYTF.

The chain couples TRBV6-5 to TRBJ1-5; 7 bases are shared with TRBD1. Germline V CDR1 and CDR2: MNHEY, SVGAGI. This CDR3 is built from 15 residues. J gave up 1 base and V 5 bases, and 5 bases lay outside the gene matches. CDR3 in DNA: TGTGCCAGCAGTCCCGACAGGGTAAGCAATCAGCCCCAGCATTTT. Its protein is CASSPDRVSNQPQHF.

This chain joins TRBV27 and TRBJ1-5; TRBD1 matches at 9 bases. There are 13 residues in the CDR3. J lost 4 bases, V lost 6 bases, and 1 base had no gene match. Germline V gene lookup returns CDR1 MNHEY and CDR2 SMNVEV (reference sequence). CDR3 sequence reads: CASRTGGNQPQHF. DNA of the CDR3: TGTGCCAGCAGGACAGGGGGAAATCAGCCCCAGCATTTT.

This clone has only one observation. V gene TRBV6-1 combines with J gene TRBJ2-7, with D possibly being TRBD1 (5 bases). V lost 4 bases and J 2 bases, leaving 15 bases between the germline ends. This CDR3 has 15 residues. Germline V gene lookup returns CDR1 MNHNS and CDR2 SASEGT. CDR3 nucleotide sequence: TGTGCCAGCAGTGGCAGGGATTTGCCCACCTACGAGCAGTACTTC. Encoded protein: CASSGRDLPTYEQYF.

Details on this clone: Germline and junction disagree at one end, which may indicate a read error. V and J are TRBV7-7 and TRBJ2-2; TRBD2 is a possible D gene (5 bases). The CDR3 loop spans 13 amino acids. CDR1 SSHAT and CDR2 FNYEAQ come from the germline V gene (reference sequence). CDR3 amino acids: CASSTRLTGELFF. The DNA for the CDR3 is TGTGCTAGCAGCACGCGACTAACCGGGGAGCTGTTTTTT.

The CDR3 protein is CASSQSEGAPNYGYTF. Here the CDR3 DNA reads TGCGCCAGCAGCCAGAGTGAGGGGGCGCCTAACTATGGCTACACCTTC. The rearrangement uses TRBV4-1 and TRBJ1-2, with 7 bases matching TRBD1. CDR3 size: 16 residues. The V and J ends lost 3 bases and 0 bases, in that order; junction bases with no gene match: 7. From germline, CDR1 is MGHRA and CDR2 YSYEKL.

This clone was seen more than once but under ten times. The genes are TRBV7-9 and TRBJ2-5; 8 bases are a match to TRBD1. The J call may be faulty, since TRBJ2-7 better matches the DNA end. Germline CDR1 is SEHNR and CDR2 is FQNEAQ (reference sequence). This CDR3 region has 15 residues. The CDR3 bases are TGTGCCAGCAGCTTAGGTCAGGGGGCTGCCTACGAGCAGTACTTC. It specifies CASSLGQGAAYEQYF.

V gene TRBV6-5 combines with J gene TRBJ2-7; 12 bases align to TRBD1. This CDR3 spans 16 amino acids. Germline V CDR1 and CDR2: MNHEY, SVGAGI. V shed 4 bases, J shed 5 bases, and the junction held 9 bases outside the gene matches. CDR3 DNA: TGTGCCAGCAGTTCTCTAGTTGGGACAGGGGGCGACGAGCAGTACTTC. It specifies CASSSLVGTGGDEQYF.

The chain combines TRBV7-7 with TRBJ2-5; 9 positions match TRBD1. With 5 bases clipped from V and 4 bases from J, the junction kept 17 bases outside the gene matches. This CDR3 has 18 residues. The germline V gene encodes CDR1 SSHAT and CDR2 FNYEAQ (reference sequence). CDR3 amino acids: CASSPNRRGTGWGETQYF. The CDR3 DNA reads TGTGCCAGCAGCCCTAACAGAAGAGGGACAGGGTGGGGAGAGACCCAGTACTTC.

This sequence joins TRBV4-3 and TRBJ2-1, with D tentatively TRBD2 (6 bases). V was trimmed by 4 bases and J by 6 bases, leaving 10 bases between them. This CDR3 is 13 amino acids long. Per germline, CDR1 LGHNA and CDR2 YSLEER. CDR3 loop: CASSRLEGNEQFF. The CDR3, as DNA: TGCGCCAGCAGCCGCTTGGAGGGCAATGAGCAGTTCTTC.

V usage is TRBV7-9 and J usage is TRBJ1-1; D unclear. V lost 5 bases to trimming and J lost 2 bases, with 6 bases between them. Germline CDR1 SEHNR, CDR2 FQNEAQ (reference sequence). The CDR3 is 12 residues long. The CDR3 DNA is TGTGCCAGCAGCCCCAAAAACACTGAAGCTTTCTTT. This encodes CASSPKNTEAFF.

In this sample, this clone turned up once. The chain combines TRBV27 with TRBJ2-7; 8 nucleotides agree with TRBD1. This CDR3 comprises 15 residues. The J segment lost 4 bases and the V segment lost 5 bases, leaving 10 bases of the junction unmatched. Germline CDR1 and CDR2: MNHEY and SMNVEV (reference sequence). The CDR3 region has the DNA TGTGCCAGCAGTCCTCAGGGGGCAAGATGGTACGAGCAGTACTTC. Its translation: CASSPQGARWYEQYF.

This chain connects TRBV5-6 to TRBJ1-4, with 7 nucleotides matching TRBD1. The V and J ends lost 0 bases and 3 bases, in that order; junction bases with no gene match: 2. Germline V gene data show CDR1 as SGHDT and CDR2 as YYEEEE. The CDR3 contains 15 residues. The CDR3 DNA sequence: TGTGCCAGCAGCTTGGGACAGGGCCCTAATGAAAAACTGTTTTTT. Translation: CASSLGQGPNEKLFF.